This entry lists 29 T cell receptor beta chains sequenced from one sample in a study of T cells after yellow fever vaccination. Each CDR3 protein is one row after TCRdb ran MiXCR on the 5' RACE reads. The repertoire holds 200,000 to 300,000 distinct CDR3 sequences, with less than 8.5% as singletons. Sequencing was performed on CD4+ T cells sorted from PBMCs, taken 15 days after the yellow fever booster vaccination. These TCRs come from a young man who received the YFV17D yellow fever vaccine.

This clonotype has at least ten counts. This chain links TRBV9 with TRBJ2-3; D unclear. The CDR3 spans 13 residues. CDR1 and CDR2 from the germline V gene are SGDLS and YYNGEE. The V end was cut by 3 bases, the J end by 7 bases, with 12 bases between. CDR3 sequence: CASSALTVHTQYF. CDR3 bases: TGTGCCAGCAGCGCTCTGACCGTGCATACGCAGTATTTT.

There are a few counts of this clonotype. The gene calls are TRBV12-3 or TRBV12-4 and TRBJ1-4, with D uncertain. The CDR3 runs 14 residues. V lost 1 base, J lost 8 bases, and 11 bases lay in between. The CDR3 sequence is CASSLEGVQEKLFF. The CDR3, as DNA: TGTGCCAGCAGTTTAGAAGGTGTTCAAGAAAAACTGTTTTTT.

In its sample, this clonotype was seen a few times. The chain uses TRBV7-2 and TRBJ2-2; no reliable D call. The CDR3 totals 16 residues. CDR1 and CDR2 from the germline V gene are SGHTA and FQGNSA. Between the trimmed V and J ends, which lost 2 bases and 1 base, there was a span of 11 bases. Written as DNA, the CDR3 is TGTGCCAGCAGCTTAAGGACGGCCAAGAACACCGGGGAGCTGTTTTTT. This sequence encodes CASSLRTAKNTGELFF.

Many counts were recorded for this clonotype. The chain uses TRBV5-1 and TRBJ2-3; the D is unclear. This CDR3 comprises 17 residues. Trimming removed 0 bases from V and 0 bases from J, with 14 bases in between. Germline V gene lookup returns CDR1 SGHRS and CDR2 YFSETQ. CDR3 loop: CASSLVVGRPSTDTQYF. The CDR3 nucleotides read TGCGCCAGCAGCTTGGTCGTCGGGCGGCCTAGCACAGATACGCAGTATTTT.

This clonotype was detected many times. The rearrangement links TRBV20-1 to TRBJ1-3; possibly TRBD1 for D (5 bases). V lost 6 bases and J lost 5, with 11 bases in between. CDR1 and CDR2 (germline): DFQATT, SNEGSKA (reference sequence). There are 12 residues in the CDR3. CDR3 in amino acids: CSAGQNRNTIYF. The CDR3 coding sequence is TGCAGTGCCGGACAAAATAGAAACACCATATATTTT.

This clonotype turned up a few times. The V gene is TRBV7-9, the J gene TRBJ1-2, with D hard to call. The germline V and J ends were trimmed by 5 bases and 8 bases, with 18 bases remaining between them. Germline assignment: CDR1 SEHNR and CDR2 FQNEAQ (reference sequence). This CDR3 is 14 amino acids long. The CDR3, as DNA: TGTGCCAGCAGCCCAGTCCAAGCCCTCTTCGGCTACACCTTC. Translation: CASSPVQALFGYTF. The whole variable domain, filled in from reference TRBV7-9 and TRBJ1-2, reads DTGVSQNPRHKITKRGQNVTFRCDPISEHNRLYWYRQTLGQGPEFLTYFQNEAQLEKSRLLSDRFSAERPKGSFSTLEIQRTEQGDSAMYLCASSPVQALFGYTFGSGTRLTVV.

This clonotype has a count of ten or more. The chain joins TRBV5-1 to TRBJ2-7; D gene uncertain. In germline, CDR1 is SGHRS, CDR2 YFSETQ. This CDR3 region has 14 residues. V lost 4 bases and J 4 bases, leaving 15 bases between the germline ends. CDR3 bases: TGCGCCAGCAGCCCGGCCGAGAGCAGGTACGAGCAGTACTTC. Protein product: CASSPAESRYEQYF.

This clonotype occurred a few times. The chain combines TRBV11-2 with TRBJ1-1; D is uncertain. The CDR3 extends over 14 amino acids. Germline V gene data show CDR1 as SGHAT and CDR2 as FQNNGV. V lost 3 bases to trimming and J lost 4 bases, with 12 bases between them. The DNA of the CDR3 is TGTGCCAGCAGCTTCCATATGGCGGGCACTGAAGCTTTCTTT. It encodes CASSFHMAGTEAFF.

Notes on this clonotype: A much larger clonotype is one base distant, so this may be a read error. As the CDR3 is not closed by the conserved phenylalanine or tryptophan, this likely results from a read error. CDR3 protein: CATPSGSTDTQYL. CDR3 sequence (DNA): TGTGCCACCCCTAGCGGATCCACAGATACGCAGTATCTT. The chain employs TRBV7-9 and TRBJ2-3, with TRBD2 identical over 7 bases. Germline V gene lookup returns CDR1 SEHNR and CDR2 FQNEAQ (reference sequence). J gave up 2 bases and V 10 bases, and 6 bases lay outside the gene matches. This CDR3 comprises 13 residues.

This clonotype has a handful of counts. The rearrangement links TRBV10-3 to TRBJ1-5; 8 bases map to TRBD1. CDR3 length: 13 residues. V lost 6 bases to trimming and J lost 4 bases; unmatched junction nucleotides: 2. Germline CDR1 and CDR2: ENHRY and SYGVKD. The CDR3, as DNA: TGTGCCATCAGCGGGGACAGGAATCAGCCCCAGCATTTT. Translation gives CAISGDRNQPQHF.

This clonotype was detected ten times or more. The rearrangement links TRBV6-5 to TRBJ2-5; D call uncertain. The CDR3 is 13 amino acids. From germline, CDR1 is MNHEY and CDR2 SVGAGI. Trimming took off 7 bases at V and 5 bases at J, with 14 bases between the two ends. CDR3 sequence reads: CASTPSVSETQYF. The CDR3 DNA is TGTGCCAGCACGCCTTCGGTGAGCGAGACCCAGTACTTC.

This clonotype was counted between two and nine times. The chain combines TRBV20-1 with TRBJ2-7, with TRBD2 matching over 8 bases. Trimming took 2 bases from V and 4 from J; bases not matched to a gene: 4. This CDR3 is 13 amino acids long. Per the germline V gene, CDR1 is DFQATT and CDR2 is SNEGSKA (reference sequence). CDR3 in DNA: TGCAGTGCTAGAACTAGCGGATTTTACGAGCAGTACTTC. Translating it yields CSARTSGFYEQYF.

The rearrangement uses TRBV4-3 and TRBJ1-2; perhaps TRBD1 as D (5 bases). With 0 bases removed from V and 0 bases from J, the gap between germline ends came to 8 bases. The germline V gene encodes CDR1 LGHNA and CDR2 YSLEER. This CDR3 is 15 amino acids long. CDR3 sequence: CASSQDGDANYGYTF. The CDR3 nucleotides read TGCGCCAGCAGCCAAGATGGGGACGCTAACTATGGCTACACCTTC.

This clonotype was detected many times. The chain is built from TRBV7-2 and TRBJ1-1; D unresolved. Looked up from germline, CDR1 is SGHTA and CDR2 is FQGNSA. The CDR3 covers 14 residues. V was cut by 3 bases and J by 1 base, with 9 bases left in between. This chain's CDR3 is CASSFPRRNTEAFF. CDR3 DNA sequence: TGTGCCAGCAGCTTCCCCCGCAGGAACACTGAAGCTTTCTTT.

A few counts support this clonotype. This sequence joins TRBV19 and TRBJ1-2; D not certain. The V end lost 7 bases, the J end lost 6 bases, and 15 bases lay between the germline ends. The CDR3 is made up of 13 amino acids. CDR1 and CDR2 from the germline V gene are LNHDA and SQIVND (reference sequence). The chain's CDR3 is CASIRNPKDGYTF. The CDR3 nucleotides are TGTGCCAGTATTCGCAACCCAAAGGATGGCTACACCTTC.

The genes are TRBV14 and TRBJ2-6; no clear D. Per germline, CDR1 SGHDN and CDR2 FVKESK. Trimming removed 1 base at V and 5 bases at J, with 12 bases between. This CDR3 contains 16 residues. Here the CDR3 reads CASSQVIASRANVLTF. The CDR3 DNA reads TGTGCCAGCAGCCAAGTTATCGCTTCTCGGGCCAACGTCCTGACTTTC.

This clonotype turned up a few times. The J gene is TRBJ2-7, the V gene TRBV4-3; 9 nucleotides align to TRBD2. The CDR3 is 16 residues long. V dropped 0 bases and J dropped 6; count of bases not matched to a gene: 9. Per germline, CDR1 LGHNA and CDR2 YSLEER. CDR3 amino acids: CASSQDPSGRWGEQYF. As DNA, the CDR3 is TGCGCCAGCAGCCAAGATCCGAGCGGGAGGTGGGGCGAGCAGTACTTC.

The table lists this clonotype with a few counts. The V gene is TRBV18, the J gene TRBJ2-1; TRBD2 matches 8 bases. CDR3 length: 16 amino acids. Trimming removed 1 base from V and 7 bases from J; junction bases left unmatched: 9. Per the germline V gene, CDR1 is KGHSH and CDR2 is LQKENI. The CDR3 reads CASSPQSGSVLNEQFF. CDR3 coding DNA: TGTGCCAGCTCACCACAAAGCGGGAGTGTTCTGAATGAGCAGTTCTTC. Full variable domain (missing parts from reference TRBV18 and TRBJ2-1): NAGVMQNPRHLVRRRGQEARLRCSPMKGHSHVYWYRQLPEEGLKFMVYLQKENIIDESGMPKERFSAEFPKEGPSILRIQQVVRGDSAAYFCASSPQSGSVLNEQFFGPGTRLTVL.

This clonotype was detected a few times. The rearrangement links TRBV29-1 to TRBJ2-3; no clear D. Looked up from germline, CDR1 is SQVTM and CDR2 is ANQGSEA. CDR3 size: 15 residues. V was shortened by 8 bases and J by 0 bases, with 18 bases between the two germline ends. The CDR3 DNA reads as TGCAGCCTCTTTCGACCCGGGTCGAGCACAGATACGCAGTATTTT. Translation: CSLFRPGSSTDTQYF.

This clonotype was detected ten times or more. This chain links TRBV5-1 with TRBJ2-1; D unresolved. The CDR3 loop spans 12 amino acids. Germline V lookup: CDR1 SGHRS, CDR2 YFSETQ. V was clipped by 5 bases and J by 5 bases, with 8 bases between them. CDR3 amino acids: CASRVGHNEQFF. CDR3 bases: TGCGCCAGCAGGGTTGGGCACAATGAGCAGTTCTTC.

A few counts support this clonotype. The chain couples TRBV20-1 to TRBJ2-7; 7 nucleotides agree with TRBD1. This CDR3 comprises 12 residues. V shed 6 bases, J shed 3 bases, and the junction held 5 bases outside the gene matches. Germline V gene lookup returns CDR1 DFQATT and CDR2 SNEGSKA (reference sequence). Here the CDR3 reads CSARDSHYEQYF. DNA of the CDR3: TGCAGTGCCAGGGACAGCCACTACGAGCAGTACTTC.

The rearrangement joins TRBV19 to TRBJ2-5, with 9 bases matching TRBD1. Germline V gene lookup returns CDR1 LNHDA and CDR2 SQIVND (reference sequence). With V trimmed by 3 bases and J by 4 bases, 6 bases remained unmatched. The CDR3 extends over 15 amino acids. The CDR3 nucleotides are TGTGCCAGTAGTATGGGTGGGACAGGGTCAGAGACCCAGTACTTC. Its translation: CASSMGGTGSETQYF.

The sample holds many counts of this clonotype. The rearrangement joins TRBV6-2 or TRBV6-3 to TRBJ1-1, with D tentatively TRBD1 (6 bases). The germline V and J ends were trimmed by 5 bases and 3 bases, with 10 bases remaining between them. CDR1 is MNHEY, CDR2 SVGEGT, per germline. The CDR3 runs to 13 residues. CDR3 sequence: CASSLQGDTEAFF. The DNA for the CDR3 is TGTGCCAGCAGTCTACAGGGAGACACTGAAGCTTTCTTT.

In its sample, this clonotype was seen many times. The genes are TRBV6-5 and TRBJ2-5; TRBD1 matches 10 bases. The germline V gene has CDR1 MNHEY and CDR2 SVGAGI. This CDR3 is built from 16 residues. The V gene end was trimmed by 2 bases and the J gene end by 3 bases; junction bases not matched to a gene: 6. The CDR3 sequence is CASSYLRDRGEETQYF. The CDR3 DNA reads as TGTGCCAGCAGTTACCTAAGGGACAGGGGTGAAGAGACCCAGTACTTC.

Ten or more counts support this clonotype. This chain links TRBV14 with TRBJ1-1; D not resolved. CDR3 length equals 14 residues. Germline CDR1 and CDR2: SGHDN and FVKESK. The V gene lost 0 bases and the J gene lost 1 base, with 6 bases spanning the gap. CDR3 amino acids: CASSQDRGNTEAFF. In DNA, the CDR3 is TGTGCCAGCAGCCAAGATCGAGGGAACACTGAAGCTTTCTTT.

This clonotype was observed a few times. In nucleotides, the CDR3 is TGTGCCAGCAGCGCAGGGGGCCGTTATGGCTACACCTTC. As protein: CASSAGGRYGYTF. The rearrangement uses TRBV5-8 and TRBJ1-2; 8 nucleotides match TRBD1. The J segment lost 5 bases and the V segment lost 4 bases, leaving 4 bases of the junction unmatched. CDR3 length: 13 amino acids. The germline V gene has CDR1 SGHTS and CDR2 YDEGEE.

The rearrangement uses TRBV5-1 and TRBJ2-1, with D maybe TRBD1 (5 bases). There are 14 residues in the CDR3. Trimming pared 0 bases from V and 3 bases from J, leaving 7 bases between. Germline assignment: CDR1 SGHRS and CDR2 YFSETQ. The CDR3 DNA is TGCGCCAGCAGCTTGGGACAGAACTACAATGAGCAGTTCTTC. This encodes CASSLGQNYNEQFF.

This clonotype was observed at least ten times. V is TRBV12-3 or TRBV12-4 and J is TRBJ1-1, with a weak D call TRBD1 (5 bases). This CDR3 has 14 amino acids. V lost 7 bases and J 4 bases, leaving 16 bases between the germline ends. In DNA form, the CDR3 reads TGTGCCAGCAACCTCCGGGGCCAACCCACTGAAGCTTTCTTT. Amino acid sequence: CASNLRGQPTEAFF.

The CDR3 here is CASSLVRDEQFF. For the CDR3, the DNA is TGTGCCAGCAGCTTAGTCCGGGATGAGCAGTTCTTC. This chain connects TRBV7-9 to TRBJ2-1; D unclear. CDR1 and CDR2 from the germline V gene are SEHNR and FQNEAQ (reference sequence). CDR3 length: 12 residues. V was shortened by 1 base and J by 8 bases, with 6 bases between the two germline ends.